This T cell receptor beta chain was recorded in a study of blood T cell repertoires in COVID-19. In the study overall: From T cells, B-cell-depleted T cells, or PBMCs came the material, which was cDNA or gDNA.

Per the original data handling: The authors estimated nucleated cell counts from reference gene primer amplification. Repertoires were generated with immunoSEQ multiplex PCR, while TCRdb's copy carries only in-frame clones and drops some. V, J and clone size derive from that table, while D and trimming were established from the DNA sequence. The data contain around 60,000 clones, just over 85% of them singletons. CDR1 is MDHEN and CDR2 is SYDVKM in the germline V gene. The CDR3 spans 15 residues. Trimming pared 4 bases from V and 6 bases from J, leaving 19 bases between. Source material: peripheral blood. This chain links TRBV28 with TRBJ2-7; D is perhaps TRBD2 (6 bases). This TCR came from an elderly woman with acute or convalescent COVID-19. The CDR3: CASSYAGSRRAEQYF. CDR3 DNA sequence: TGTGCCAGCAGTTATGCGGGGAGTAGAAGAGCCGAGCAGTACTTC.